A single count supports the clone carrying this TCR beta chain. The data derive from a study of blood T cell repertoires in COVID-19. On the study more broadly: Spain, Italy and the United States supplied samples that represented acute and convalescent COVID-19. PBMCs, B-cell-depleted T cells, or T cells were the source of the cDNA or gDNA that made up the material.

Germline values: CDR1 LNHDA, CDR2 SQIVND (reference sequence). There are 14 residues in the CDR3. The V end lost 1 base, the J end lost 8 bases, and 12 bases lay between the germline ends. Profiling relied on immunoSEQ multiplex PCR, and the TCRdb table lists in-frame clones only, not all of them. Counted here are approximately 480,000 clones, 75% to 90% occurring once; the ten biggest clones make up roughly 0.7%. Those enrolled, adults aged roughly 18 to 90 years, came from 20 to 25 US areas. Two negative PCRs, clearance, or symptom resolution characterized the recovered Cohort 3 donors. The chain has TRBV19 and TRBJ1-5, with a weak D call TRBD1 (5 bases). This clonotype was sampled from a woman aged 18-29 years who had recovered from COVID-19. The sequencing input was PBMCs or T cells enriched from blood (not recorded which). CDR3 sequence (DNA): TGTGCCAGTAGTATAGTGCGACAGTTTGAGCCCCAGCATTTT. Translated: CASSIVRQFEPQHF.